The following is a TCR beta chain sequence with its context. The antigen remains unidentified. This entry belongs to a study of persistence of HIV-infected CD4 T cells. Stimulation used about 9.5 ug/mL lysate from CMV-infected fibroblasts. Memory cells lacking CD40L and CD69 with high CD45RO were sorted. Findings and caveats of the study: Compared with CD3/CD28-stimulated cells, CMV- and Gag-responding cells showed lower TCRbeta richness.

With 8 bases removed from V and 8 bases from J, the gap between germline ends came to 24 bases. Germline CDR1 and CDR2: MNHEY and SVGAGI. The CDR3 is 15 residues long. The libraries were made with immunoSEQ version 4 in survey mode. TCRdb's copy holds only in-frame clones and misses some; the assay was immunoSEQ multiplex PCR. The sample yields roughly 41,000 clones, less than 90% seen once. Source: CD4+ T cells sorted from PBMCs after approximately 20-hour stimulation, taken from a patient who received antiretroviral therapy. The J gene is TRBJ1-2, the V gene TRBV6-5; possible D gene TRBD1, 5 bases. This sequence was found in an adult man with HIV who was CMV-seropositive. The CDR3 reads CASGPGTARVLGYTF. The DNA of the CDR3 is TGTGCCAGCGGCCCTGGGACGGCGCGGGTGTTGGGCTACACCTTC.